This T cell receptor (beta chain) was retrieved from a study of cytomegalovirus exposure and HLA in healthy donors. Study information: In an earlier analysis, 90 million to 130 million unique TCR beta sequences were found from 150 million to 200 million T cells.

Per germline, CDR1 ENHRY and CDR2 SYGVKD. The CDR3 is 14 residues long. Deletions cut 7 bases from V and 0 bases from J, with 12 bases between. Study results and caveats: The listing of 150 or so TCR beta chains classed them as cytomegalovirus-associated. What a later analysis showed was that several of the most significant clusters appeared linked to common viral pathogens.

Details on this clone: The antigen is undetermined.

Primers for the PCR totalled 60 Vbeta and 13 Jbeta. Sequencing was performed with immunoSEQ multiplex PCR; in TCRdb, only in-frame clones are kept and a portion is missing. The sample includes about 110,000 clones, around four fifths seen only once; the top ten take approximately 1.5%. The sequence was obtained from a man in his fifties or sixties in good health and CMV-seronegative. V and J are TRBV10-3 and TRBJ1-2, with D perhaps matching TRBD1 (6 bases). Material: PBMCs. CDR3 in DNA: TGTGCCATCACCAAGGACAGAACTAACTATGGCTACACCTTC. Its protein is CAITKDRTNYGYTF.